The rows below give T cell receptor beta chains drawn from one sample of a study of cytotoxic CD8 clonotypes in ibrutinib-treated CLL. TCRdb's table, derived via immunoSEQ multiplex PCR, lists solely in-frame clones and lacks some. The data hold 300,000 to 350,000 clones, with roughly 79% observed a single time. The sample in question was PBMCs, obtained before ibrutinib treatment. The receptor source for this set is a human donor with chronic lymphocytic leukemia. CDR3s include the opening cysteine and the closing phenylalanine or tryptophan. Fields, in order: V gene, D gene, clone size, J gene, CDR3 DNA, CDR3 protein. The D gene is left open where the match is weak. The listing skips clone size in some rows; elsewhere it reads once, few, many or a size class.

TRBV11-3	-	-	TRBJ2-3	TGTGCCAGCAGCTCAAGGTGGGGAAATCAGTCAGATACGCAGTATTTT	CASSSRWGNQSDTQYF
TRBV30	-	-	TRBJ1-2	TGTGCCTGGAGTGGTCCAGAGGGCTACACCTTC	CAWSGPEGYTF
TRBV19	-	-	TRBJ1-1	TGTGCCAGTATGCGGGTGACTGAAGCTTTCTTT	CASMRVTEAFF
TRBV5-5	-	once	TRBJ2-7	TGTGCCAGCAGACGAGCGTTTTCCTACGAGCAGTACTTC	CASRRAFSYEQYF
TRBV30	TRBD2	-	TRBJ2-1	TGTGCCTGGAGTGTAGGACTAGCGGGAGGGAATGAGCAGTTCTTC	CAWSVGLAGGNEQFF
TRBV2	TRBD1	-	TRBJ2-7	TGTGCCAGCAGAATCTACAGGGGCGGAGACTACGAGCAGTACTTC	CASRIYRGGDYEQYF
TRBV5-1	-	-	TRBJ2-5	TGCGCCAGCAGCTTAGGGACGGTTTTGGAGACCCAGTACTTC	CASSLGTVLETQYF
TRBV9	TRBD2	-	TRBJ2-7	TGTGCCAGCAGCCTAAGCGGGAGTCTCTCCGAGCAGTACTTC	CASSLSGSLSEQYF
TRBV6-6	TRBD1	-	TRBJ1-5	TGTGCCAGCAGTCTCACAGGGGGTAGCAATCAGCCCCAGCATTTT	CASSLTGGSNQPQHF
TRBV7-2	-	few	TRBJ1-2	TGTGCCAGCAGCTTAGGAGGGGGAAGTAACTATGGCTACACCTTC	CASSLGGGSNYGYTF
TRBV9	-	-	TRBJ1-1	TGTGCCAGCAGCGTAGGCAGAAACACTGAAGCTTTCTTT	CASSVGRNTEAFF
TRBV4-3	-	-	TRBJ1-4	TGCGCCAGCAGCCAAGAGTGGAGTGCGGAAAAACTGTTTTTT	CASSQEWSAEKLFF
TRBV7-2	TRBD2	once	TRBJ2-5	TGTGCCAGCAGCTCGGGACTAGCGTCTTCGGAGACCCAGTACTTC	CASSSGLASSETQYF
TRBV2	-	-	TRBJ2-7	TGTGCCAGCAGTGAAAGTGGGTCCCGGATGGGGAACGAGCAGTACTTC	CASSESGSRMGNEQYF
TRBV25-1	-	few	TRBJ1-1	TGTGCCAGCAGTGAGGTTGGGGGGCGAGACGCTGAAGCTTTCTTT	CASSEVGGRDAEAFF
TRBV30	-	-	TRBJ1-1	TGTGCCTGGAGTGTTCGCGTTGACTGGGCCGAAGCTTTCTTT	CAWSVRVDWAEAFF
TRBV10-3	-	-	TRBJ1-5	TGTGCCAGCAGAGGCGGGGACAATCAGCCCCAGCATTTT	CASRGGDNQPQHF
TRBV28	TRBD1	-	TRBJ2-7	TGTGCCAGCAGTAACAGGGGGCTGTACGAGCAGTACTTC	CASSNRGLYEQYF
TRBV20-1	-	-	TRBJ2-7	TGCAGTGCCCGAAGGGGAGAGCAGTACTTC	CSARRGEQYF
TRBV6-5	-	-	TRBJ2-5	TGTGCCAGCATCGGGGATAGAGAGACCCAGTACTTC	CASIGDRETQYF
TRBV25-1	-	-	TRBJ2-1	TGTGCCAGCAGTGAATCCCGCGGTTCCTACAATGAGCAGTTCTTC	CASSESRGSYNEQFF
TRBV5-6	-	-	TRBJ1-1	TGTGCCAGCAGCCGCCGGACAACGTACACTGAAGCTTTCTTT	CASSRRTTYTEAFF
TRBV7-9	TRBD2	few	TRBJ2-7	TGTGCCAGCAGCTCCGGGGGGAACGAGCAGTACTTC	CASSSGGNEQYF
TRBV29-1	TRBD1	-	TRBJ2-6	TGCAGCGTTGAAGATCTGGCAGGGGGAGATGGGGCCAACGTCCTGACTTTC	CSVEDLAGGDGANVLTF
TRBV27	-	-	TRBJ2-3	TGTGCCAGCAGTCTACAGGGATGGGATACGCAGTATTTT	CASSLQGWDTQYF